This TCR beta chain was found in a study of T cell repertoires in cytomegalovirus infection. Study overall: Use of recently identified HLA-C-restricted and well-studied HLA-B-restricted CMV epitopes was part of the study. It can be stated that public TCR beta signatures indicated CMV infection as well as a matching HLA type. Whole-study results and caveats: In two of eight donors, the top clonotype was HLA-C-restricted CMV-specific.

Germline loops: CDR1 MGHRA, CDR2 YSYEKL. The CDR3 length is 14 residues. Trimming took off 4 bases at V and 0 bases at J, with 10 bases between the two ends. Each CDR3 protein gets one entry after TCRdb re-called the reads with MiXCR. The sample shows around 430,000 distinct CDR3 sequences, under 55% of them seen only once. This clonotype was seen only a few times. What it recognizes is unknown. V is TRBV4-1 and J is TRBJ2-7; either TRBD1 or TRBD2 may fit D (5 bases each). This receptor was obtained from a human donor in good health (CMV status not recorded). Some clones in this sample may be carry-over from other donors' samples. The sample consisted of cultured PBMCs, taken from culture after CMV antigen stimulation. For the CDR3, the DNA is TGCGCCAGCAGCCGGGGGATGACCTCCTACGAGCAGTACTTC. This encodes CASSRGMTSYEQYF.